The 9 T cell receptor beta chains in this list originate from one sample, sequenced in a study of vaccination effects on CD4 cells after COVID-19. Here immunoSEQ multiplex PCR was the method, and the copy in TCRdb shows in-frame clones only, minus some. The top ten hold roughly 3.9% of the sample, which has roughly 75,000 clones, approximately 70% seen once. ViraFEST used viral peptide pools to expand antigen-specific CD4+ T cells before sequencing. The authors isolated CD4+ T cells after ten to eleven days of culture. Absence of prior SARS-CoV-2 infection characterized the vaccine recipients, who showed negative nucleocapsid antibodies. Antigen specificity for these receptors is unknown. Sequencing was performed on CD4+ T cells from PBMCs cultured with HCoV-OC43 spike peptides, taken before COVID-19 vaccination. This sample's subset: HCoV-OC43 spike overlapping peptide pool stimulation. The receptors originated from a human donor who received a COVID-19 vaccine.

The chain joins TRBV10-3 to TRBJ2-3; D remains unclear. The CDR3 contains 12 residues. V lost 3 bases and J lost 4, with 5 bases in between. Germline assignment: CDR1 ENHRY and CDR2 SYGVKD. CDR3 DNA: TGTGCCATCAGTGATTCCGCAGATACGCAGTATTTT. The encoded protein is CAISDSADTQYF.

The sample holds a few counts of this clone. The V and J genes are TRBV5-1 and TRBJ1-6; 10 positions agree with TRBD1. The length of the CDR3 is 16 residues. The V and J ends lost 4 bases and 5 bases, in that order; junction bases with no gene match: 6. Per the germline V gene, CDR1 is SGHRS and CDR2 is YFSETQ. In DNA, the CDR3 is TGCGCCAGCAGCGGGTGGACAGGGGGACATAATTCACCCCTCCACTTT. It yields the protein CASSGWTGGHNSPLHF.

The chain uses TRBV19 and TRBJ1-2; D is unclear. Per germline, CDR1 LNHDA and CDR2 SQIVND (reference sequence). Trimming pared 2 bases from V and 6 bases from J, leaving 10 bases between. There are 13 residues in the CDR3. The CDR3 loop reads CASSITGRDGYTF. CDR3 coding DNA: TGTGCCAGTAGTATAACGGGGAGGGATGGCTACACCTTC.

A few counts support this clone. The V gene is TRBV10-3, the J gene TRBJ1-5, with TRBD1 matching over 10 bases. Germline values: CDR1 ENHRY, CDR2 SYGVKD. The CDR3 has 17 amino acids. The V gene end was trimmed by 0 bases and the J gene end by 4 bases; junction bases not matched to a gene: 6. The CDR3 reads CAISESGSGQGNQPQHF. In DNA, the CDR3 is TGTGCCATCAGTGAGTCGGGGTCGGGACAGGGGAATCAGCCCCAGCATTTT.

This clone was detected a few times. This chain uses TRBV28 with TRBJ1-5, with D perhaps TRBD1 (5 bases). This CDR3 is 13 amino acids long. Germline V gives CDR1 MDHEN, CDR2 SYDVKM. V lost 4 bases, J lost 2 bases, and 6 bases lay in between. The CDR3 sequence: CASSWGGNQPQHF. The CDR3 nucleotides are TGTGCCAGCAGTTGGGGGGGCAATCAGCCCCAGCATTTT. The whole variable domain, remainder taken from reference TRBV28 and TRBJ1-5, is DVKVTQSSRYLVKRTGEKVFLECVQDMDHENMFWYRQDPGLGLRLIYFSYDVKMKEKGDIPEGYSVSREKKERFSLILESASTNQTSMYLCASSWGGNQPQHFGDGTRLSIL.

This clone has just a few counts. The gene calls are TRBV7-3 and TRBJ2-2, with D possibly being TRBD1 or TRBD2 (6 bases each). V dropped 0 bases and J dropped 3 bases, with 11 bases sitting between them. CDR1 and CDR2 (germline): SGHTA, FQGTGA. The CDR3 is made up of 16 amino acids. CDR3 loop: CASSLTGGRYTGELFF. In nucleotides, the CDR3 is TGTGCCAGCAGCTTAACCGGGGGCAGGTACACCGGGGAGCTGTTTTTT. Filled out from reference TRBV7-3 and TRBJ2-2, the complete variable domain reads GAGVSQTPSNKVTEKGKYVELRCDPISGHTALYWYRQSLGQGPEFLIYFQGTGAADDSGLPNDRFFAVRPEGSVSTLKIQRTERGDSAVYLCASSLTGGRYTGELFFGEGSRLTVL.

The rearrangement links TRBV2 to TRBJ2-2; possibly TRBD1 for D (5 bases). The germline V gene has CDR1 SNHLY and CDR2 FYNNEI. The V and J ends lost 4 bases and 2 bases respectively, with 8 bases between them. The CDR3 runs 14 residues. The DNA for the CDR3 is TGTGCCAGCAGTGCTCAGGGAAACACCGGGGAGCTGTTTTTT. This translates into CASSAQGNTGELFF.

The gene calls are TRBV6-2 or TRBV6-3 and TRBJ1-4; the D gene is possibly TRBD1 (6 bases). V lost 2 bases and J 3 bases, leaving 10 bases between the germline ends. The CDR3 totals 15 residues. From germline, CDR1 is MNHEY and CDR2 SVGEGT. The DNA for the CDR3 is TGTGCCAGCAGTTACAGGGAGGGGGCTAATGAAAAACTGTTTTTT. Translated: CASSYREGANEKLFF.

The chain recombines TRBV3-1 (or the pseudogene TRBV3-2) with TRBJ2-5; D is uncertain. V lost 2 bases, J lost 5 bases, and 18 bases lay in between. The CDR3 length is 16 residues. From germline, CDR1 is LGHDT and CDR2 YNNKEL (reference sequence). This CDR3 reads CASSQWLELKGETQYF. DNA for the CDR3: TGTGCCAGCAGCCAATGGCTGGAACTGAAAGGGGAGACCCAGTACTTC.